This T cell receptor (beta chain) was sequenced during a study of blood T cells in healthy people across ages (dated by TCRdb to about 2015). Turning to the overall study: In model experiments, template switching captured roughly one uniquely barcoded TCR beta cDNA molecule for every two T cells. Donors of different ages were randomly distributed across sequencing lanes to avoid experimental bias. Age-related changes in TCR beta repertoire diversity were measured in the study by deep sequencing normalized with unique cDNA molecular identifiers. The study analyzed two additional independent replicas of 1 million unique cDNA reads from the same blood draw for two donors, one aged 18 to 30 and one aged 80 or older. Donors were grouped into four age groups: young (average about 15 years), middle-aged (roughly 40), aged (approximately 58) and long-lived (82).

Study-level results and caveats: Observed TCR beta diversity per million T cells fell roughly linearly with age, and a significant reduction was already apparent by age around 40. There was a strong correlation between observed TCR beta diversity and the percentage of naive T cells measured by flow cytometry. Compared with the aged group, the long-lived group had more naive CD4+ T cells, fewer expanded clones and increased TCR diversity, a pattern suggesting age selection. Because profiling used bulk unsorted PBMCs, naive and antigen-experienced compartments could not be compared conclusively. Because the CMV infection status of the donors was unknown, age-related changes in expanded clonotypes may potentially have been confounded. Estimates of total diversity based on one million sequenced T cells were regarded as lower bounds and as underestimates.

The library was prepared using 5' RACE. The sequencing machine was an Illumina HiSeq 2500. The second PCR ran for roughly 7 to 12 cycles and used a J-beta primer mix along with a sample-barcoded 5' primer. A unique molecular identifier was introduced onto each TCR beta cDNA molecule by a template-switch 5' adaptor carrying 12 random nucleotides. Each sample yielded at least 3 million CDR3-containing paired-end reads. First-strand cDNA synthesis was performed from all RNA using the Mint cDNA synthesis kit, with priming by a TRBC-specific oligonucleotide. Following uracil-DNA glycosylase treatment, a first 18-cycle PCR with universal primers M1SS and BC2_uni_R was performed on all cDNA. In the source study's methods: For normalization, 1 million high-quality reads, each with a distinct molecular identifier, were randomly selected from each sample. Instead of being binned into consensus sequences, reads that shared molecular identifiers were thrown out. MiTCR, run with a Q25 quality threshold and the strictest error-elimination algorithm, handled CDR3 identification, clonotype clustering and error correction. A nonparametric unseen species model with Euler transformation was used to estimate a lower bound on total TCR beta diversity. Through fastp at Q25 and MiXCR, TCRdb rebuilt clones from the public reads, retaining in-frame beta chains. Rows matching on CDR3 protein sequence are summarized as one entry with the most common DNA and genes. TCRdb's processing, not the authors' own work, is the source of the V and J calls. In this sample the table shows about a million distinct CDR3 sequences, around 48% of which occur a single time. The top ten constitute roughly an eighth of the sample.

Donors were 35 to 40 systemically healthy Caucasian individuals from Russia aged roughly 6 to 90 years. Around 9.8 milliliters of peripheral blood were collected from each donor into EDTA-treated Vacutainer tubes. PBMCs were isolated by Ficoll-Paque density-gradient centrifugation, with at least 6 million obtained per sample. Trizol reagent was used to extract total RNA from the PBMCs, yielding at least 6 micrograms per sample. For every donor, an aliquot of PBMCs went through flow cytometry to measure the percentages of naive CD45RAhigh/CD27high T cells. A word on this clonotype: What antigen it recognizes has not been identified. The record has no base qualities; no much larger clone is one base away.

Sequenced sample: blood. The clonotype originates from a man aged 25 to 45 in good health.

The CDR3 has the sequence CASSPQALADTQYF. The bases are TGCGCCAGCAGCCCGCAGGCCCTAGCAGATACGCAGTATTTT. The chain employs TRBV5-1 and TRBJ2-3; a confident D gene designation cannot be given. CDR1 and CDR2 were assigned from the germline V gene as SGHRS and YFSETQ. The CDR3 goes from the cysteine to the phenylalanine over 14 residues. Of all the DNA, just the CDR3 is kept, 42 bases in frame from base 1. V sheds 4 bases and J sheds 4 bases, leaving 13 bases between their ends.